These T cell receptor beta chains were read from a single sample in a study of T cell responses to AZD1222 COVID-19 vaccine. TCRdb's table, derived via immunoSEQ multiplex PCR, lists solely in-frame clones and lacks some. The sample has roughly 140,000 clones; less than 95% are singletons. The source material was peripheral blood, sampled on day 0 of AZD1222 vaccination. Source of these receptors: an adult in good health. Both conserved end residues are part of each CDR3. A D gene is named only where the DNA matches it firmly. Rows may omit the clone size; those that give it use once, few, many or a size class.

cdr3_nt cdr3_aa j_call d_call clone_size v_call
TGTGCCAGCAGCCCCTACCGGGACAAACTCTACGAGCAGTACTTC CASSPYRDKLYEQYF TRBJ2-7 . . TRBV14
TGTGCCAGCAGCCTACCGGGACAGGGCCGGGCTTTCTTT CASSLPGQGRAFF TRBJ1-1 TRBD1 . TRBV5-5
TGTGCCAGCAGTTACTCCTGGGGTGTGAACACTGAAGCTTTCTTT CASSYSWGVNTEAFF TRBJ1-1 . once TRBV6-2/TRBV6-3
TGTGCCAGCAGCTTGGGGACCCAAGAGACCCAGTACTTC CASSLGTQETQYF TRBJ2-5 . . TRBV7-3
TGTGCCAGCAGTTCCGATGGGACTAGGCCCTACAATGAGCAGTTCTTC CASSSDGTRPYNEQFF TRBJ2-1 TRBD2 . TRBV28
TGTGCCAGCAGCCATATGGCAGGGGATTGGAGTTCACCCCTCCACTTT CASSHMAGDWSSPLHF TRBJ1-6 . . TRBV11-2
TGTGCCACCAGTGGCAGGGCCGCTGCCCCGAATGAAGCTTTCTTT CATSGRAAAPNEAFF TRBJ1-1 . . TRBV24-1
TGTGCCAGCAGCCTGATCAGGGACAGTGAAGCTTTCTTT CASSLIRDSEAFF TRBJ1-1 TRBD1 . TRBV14
TGTGCCACCCGGGGGGACTCCTACGAGCAGTACTTC CATRGDSYEQYF TRBJ2-7 TRBD2 . TRBV15
TGTGCCTCATATAGCGTATTCACCGGGGAGCTGTTTTTT CASYSVFTGELFF TRBJ2-2 . . TRBV11-2
TGTGCCAGTAGCCGACAGGGAAGACAGAGCACAGATACGCAGTATTTT CASSRQGRQSTDTQYF TRBJ2-3 TRBD1 few TRBV19
TGTGCCAGCAGCTTCGCGGGGGGGACTGAAGCTTTCTTT CASSFAGGTEAFF TRBJ1-1 . . TRBV6-5
TGTGCCAGCAGTAAGGAACAGGGGGCGATAGCCAAAAACATTCAGTACTTC CASSKEQGAIAKNIQYF TRBJ2-4 TRBD1 . TRBV28
TGTGCCACCAGCAGAGAAGCCCCGTTTCAATCGAACACTGAAGCTTTCTTT CATSREAPFQSNTEAFF TRBJ1-1 . . TRBV15
TGCGCCAGCAGGGGGGACAGGGCCTTTCGCACAGATACGCAGTATTTT CASRGDRAFRTDTQYF TRBJ2-3 TRBD1 . TRBV23-1
TGTGCCAGCAGCCCCCATGCGGGAGGTTACAATGAGCAGTTCTTC CASSPHAGGYNEQFF TRBJ2-1 TRBD2 many TRBV7-3
TGCGCCAGCAGCTACCGGGGCGACTCCTACGAGCAGTACTTC CASSYRGDSYEQYF TRBJ2-7 . few TRBV4-1
TGCGCCAGCAGCTTGGCAAACAGCCCATCCTACGAGCAGTACTTC CASSLANSPSYEQYF TRBJ2-7 . . TRBV5-1
TGTGCCAGCAGGAGACAGGGGCAGAACACTGAAGCTTTCTTT CASRRQGQNTEAFF TRBJ1-1 TRBD1 . TRBV5-8
TGTGCCAGCAGTTTGCAGGGTTGGGGTGAGCAGTTCTTC CASSLQGWGEQFF TRBJ2-1 . . TRBV27
TGCGCCAGCAGCTTGGCGGGCCTGGCCTCTGGAAACACCATATATTTT CASSLAGLASGNTIYF TRBJ1-3 . . TRBV5-1
TGTGCCACCAGCAGAGATAAGACTAGAGAGTTCTTC CATSRDKTREFF TRBJ2-1 . . TRBV15
TGTGCCAGCAGCCAAGCGCGGCCCCTAATGAACACTGAAGCTTTCTTT CASSQARPLMNTEAFF TRBJ1-1 . . TRBV14
TGTGCCAGCAGGGTCGGGACAGGGGTGACCTATGGCTACACCTTC CASRVGTGVTYGYTF TRBJ1-2 TRBD1 . TRBV2
TGTGCCAGCAGGGACTGGACAGTGGACAAAAACATTCAGTACTTC CASRDWTVDKNIQYF TRBJ2-4 . . TRBV28
TGTGCCAGCAGCGCTGAGACAGTCCCAATAAATTCACCCCTCCACTTT CASSAETVPINSPLHF TRBJ1-6 . . TRBV7-6
TGTGCCAGTAGTATTCTTCGGAACACTGAAGCTTTCTTT CASSILRNTEAFF TRBJ1-1 . . TRBV19
TGTGCCAGCAGCTTAAGACCGTTGAGCTCTGGAAACACCATATATTTT CASSLRPLSSGNTIYF TRBJ1-3 . . TRBV11-2
TGTGCCAGCAGTTACGCGACTTCGGCCGAAAACATTCAGTACTTC CASSYATSAENIQYF TRBJ2-4 . . TRBV6-6
TGTGCCAGTAGTGGACAGGGACGGGCGAACACTGAAGCTTTCTTT CASSGQGRANTEAFF TRBJ1-1 TRBD1 few TRBV19
TGTGCCAGCAGCCATAGACAGGGGGCCCCATGGGAGCAGTACTTC CASSHRQGAPWEQYF TRBJ2-7 TRBD1 . TRBV3-1/TRBV3-2
TGTGCCAGCAGTTACCCCTACTCAGATACGCAGTATTTT CASSYPYSDTQYF TRBJ2-3 . . TRBV6-2/TRBV6-3
TGTGCCAGCAGATCTAAGGGGGGCAGGGACAATGAAAAACTGTTTTTT CASRSKGGRDNEKLFF TRBJ1-4 . . TRBV7-9
TGTGCCAGCACATCGGCGGGAGGCGGCACAGATACGCAGTATTTT CASTSAGGGTDTQYF TRBJ2-3 TRBD2 . TRBV9
TGTACCCATGGAGCAAGCTCCTACAATGAGCAGTTCTTC CTHGASSYNEQFF TRBJ2-1 . . TRBV6-5
TGTGCCAGCAGCCCGGACGGTTCCTACGAGCAGTACTTC CASSPDGSYEQYF TRBJ2-7 . . TRBV5-6
TGTGCCAGTAGTGCCGACAGGGGGAACACTGAAGCTTTCTTT CASSADRGNTEAFF TRBJ1-1 TRBD1 . TRBV19
TGTGCCAGCAGTTATAGTACTAGCGGCTACAATGAGCAGTTCTTC CASSYSTSGYNEQFF TRBJ2-1 TRBD2 . TRBV6-5
TGTGCCAGCAGTTTATCCCGGGTATCTTACTATGGCTACACCTTC CASSLSRVSYYGYTF TRBJ1-2 . . TRBV28